This is a list of T cell receptor beta chains from one sample in a study of blood T cell repertoires in COVID-19. Clones were read by immunoSEQ multiplex PCR, and TCRdb kept only the in-frame ones, dropping some. The sample includes approximately 250,000 clones, about 88% of them seen just once. The specimen sequenced was peripheral blood. Receptors were obtained from a man between 25 and 39 years old with active or convalescent COVID-19. CDR3s include the opening cysteine and the closing phenylalanine or tryptophan. D genes are given only for firm matches. A clone size is listed for some rows: how often the clone was seen (once, few, many), or a class if it is expanded.

>TRBV4-3|-|TRBJ2-2|-
TGCGCCAGCAGCCAAGATCGTGGTAGCTTCGCCGGGGAGCTGTTTTTT
CASSQDRGSFAGELFF
>TRBV14|few|TRBJ1-4|TRBD1
TGTGCCAGCAGCCAAGATAGTATTGGGACAGAGAAACTGTTTTTT
CASSQDSIGTEKLFF
>TRBV19|-|TRBJ1-4|-
TGTGCCAGCGACCCGGGGTCGGCTGGGAGTGAAAAACTGTTTTTT
CASDPGSAGSEKLFF
>TRBV7-2|-|TRBJ2-5|-
TGTGCCAGCAGCTCCGGGGAGACCCAGTACTTC
CASSSGETQYF
>TRBV27|-|TRBJ2-4|TRBD1
TGTGCCAGCACCAGGACAGGGCTTTCCAAAAACATTCAGTACTTC
CASTRTGLSKNIQYF
>TRBV9|-|TRBJ1-1|-
TGTGCCAGCAGCCCTCCCGGGAGAAACACTGAAGCTTTCTTT
CASSPPGRNTEAFF
>TRBV5-8|-|TRBJ1-1|TRBD1
TGTGCCAGCAGCCATGGACAGGTCTTGGGCACTGAAGCTTTCTTT
CASSHGQVLGTEAFF
>TRBV7-9|-|TRBJ1-4|-
TGTGCCAGCAGCGCGGCAGGGGCGGCTAATGAAAAACTGTTTTTT
CASSAAGAANEKLFF
>TRBV13|-|TRBJ2-7|-
TGTGCCAGCTCTCCGGGTATGAATCTCCACGAGCAGTACTTC
CASSPGMNLHEQYF
>TRBV19|-|TRBJ1-5|-
TGTGCCAGTAGTAGGGGGGGAGGCAATCAGCCCCAGCATTTT
CASSRGGGNQPQHF
>TRBV3-1/TRBV3-2|-|TRBJ2-1|TRBD2
TGTGCCAGCAGCCATCAAACTAGCGATGATGAGCAGTTCTTC
CASSHQTSDDEQFF